This T cell receptor beta chain comes out of a study of cytomegalovirus exposure and HLA in healthy donors. Study-level background: A data release that came early held roughly 80 million unique TCRs from HLA-typed donors. Study-level findings and limits: Prior analysis indicated that the majority of TCR beta V segments exhibited productivity approximately 87% or approximately 30% of the time. TCR beta chains numbering 150 to 200 were designated cytomegalovirus-associated. Immune exposure was documented only through CMV serostatus.

The CDR3 runs 15 residues. J gave up 1 base and V 3 bases, and 2 bases lay outside the gene matches. The germline gives CDR1 SGHAT, CDR2 FQNNGV. Remarks on this clone: Its antigen remains unidentified.

This PCR relied on a set of 60 Vbeta primers and 13 Jbeta primers. The assay was immunoSEQ multiplex PCR, and TCRdb's table has in-frame clones only and misses some. The data contain some 160,000 clones, about 72% of them singletons. Input material: PBMCs. J is TRBJ2-3 and V is TRBV11-2, with 9 nucleotides matching TRBD1. This receptor was obtained from a male donor in good health and CMV-seronegative. The CDR3 region is CASSFRDRGTDTQYF. In DNA, the CDR3 is TGTGCCAGCAGCTTCCGGGACAGGGGCACAGATACGCAGTATTTT.